These T cell receptor beta chains were read from a single sample in a study of T cells in tumors after PD-1 blockade. Generated by immunoSEQ multiplex PCR, the TCRdb table keeps only in-frame clones and is missing some. The sample holds 45,000 to 60,000 clones, 79% seen once. The sample consisted of PBMCs, taken before anti-PD-1 treatment. These receptors all stem from a human donor with basal cell carcinoma. CDR3s include the opening cysteine and the closing phenylalanine or tryptophan. Each record gives: V gene, clone size, J gene, D gene, CDR3 protein, CDR3 DNA. D genes are given only for firm matches. Not every row has a clone size; where given, it reads once, few, many or a size class.

TRBV7-6,NA,TRBJ2-7,TRBD2,CASSLSGGNTYEQYF,TGTGCCAGCAGCCTGAGCGGGGGTAACACCTACGAGCAGTACTTC
TRBV3-1/TRBV3-2,NA,TRBJ2-7,NA,CASKAPPDYEQYF,TGTGCCAGCAAGGCCCCACCAGACTACGAGCAGTACTTC
TRBV5-1,NA,TRBJ2-3,NA,CASSWDAGKSTDTQYF,TGCGCCAGCAGCTGGGACGCGGGGAAGAGCACAGATACGCAGTATTTT
TRBV5-4,many,TRBJ1-1,TRBD1,CASSWDRGGTEAFF,TGTGCCAGCAGCTGGGACAGGGGGGGAACTGAAGCTTTCTTT
TRBV9,NA,TRBJ2-7,NA,CASSVDGVAYEQYF,TGTGCCAGCAGCGTAGACGGGGTTGCCTACGAGCAGTACTTC
TRBV10-1,NA,TRBJ2-1,TRBD1,CASSDVKGADNEQFF,TGCGCCAGCAGTGATGTGAAGGGGGCGGACAATGAGCAGTTCTTC
TRBV5-1,NA,TRBJ2-3,NA,CASSLPDGSTDTQYF,TGCGCCAGCAGCTTACCGGACGGAAGCACAGATACGCAGTATTTT
TRBV28,NA,TRBJ2-3,NA,CASSPHLTNTQYF,TGTGCCAGCAGTCCCCACCTCACAAATACGCAGTATTTT
TRBV7-2,NA,TRBJ1-2,TRBD1,CASSLGGQGAYGYTF,TGTGCCAGCAGCTTAGGCGGACAGGGGGCCTATGGCTACACCTTC
TRBV5-1,NA,TRBJ2-5,NA,CASSLDRVQETQYF,TGCGCCAGCAGCTTGGACAGGGTCCAAGAGACCCAGTACTTC
TRBV15,many,TRBJ2-3,TRBD2,CATSRGLAGPTDTQYF,TGTGCCACCAGCAGAGGACTAGCGGGACCCACAGATACGCAGTATTTT
TRBV5-4,NA,TRBJ1-1,NA,CASSLSGGGRNTEAFF,TGTGCCAGCAGCTTGTCCGGGGGCGGAAGGAACACTGAAGCTTTCTTT
TRBV28,NA,TRBJ2-7,NA,CASSTSSRDGTYEQYF,TGTGCCAGCAGTACCTCCTCCCGGGACGGAACCTACGAGCAGTACTTC
TRBV5-1,NA,TRBJ2-7,NA,CASSLAASRLRAYEQYF,TGCGCCAGCAGCTTGGCCGCGTCCCGACTGCGAGCCTACGAGCAGTACTTC
TRBV5-1,NA,TRBJ2-2,NA,CASSLGAGGELFF,TGCGCCAGCAGCTTGGGGGCAGGCGGGGAGCTGTTTTTT
TRBV19,NA,TRBJ2-2,NA,CASRREPNTGELFF,TGTGCCAGTAGGAGGGAGCCCAACACCGGGGAGCTGTTTTTT
TRBV10-1,NA,TRBJ2-2,NA,CASSDRGADTGELFF,TGCGCCAGCAGTGACAGAGGGGCGGACACCGGGGAGCTGTTTTTT